These T cell receptor beta chains were read from a single sample in a study of a mutant IDH1 vaccine in newly diagnosed glioma. Profiled with immunoSEQ multiplex PCR; TCRdb holds only in-frame clones, not every one. The sample includes roughly 28,000 clones, around 90% of them seen just once. What these receptors recognize is not known. The sample consisted of PBMCs, taken from a glioma patient whose treatment included an IDH1 peptide vaccine. The receptors originated from a man in his late teens or twenties with glioma. Each CDR3 is given with its conserved first and last residue. A D gene is named only where the DNA matches it firmly. Clone size appears in some rows only: once, few, many, or a class for an expanded clone.

V	J	length	D	size	CDR3	DNA
TRBV28	TRBJ1-1	15	TRBD1	NA	CASSRPGQGRTEAFF	TGTGCCAGCAGTCGGCCGGGACAGGGAAGGACTGAAGCTTTCTTT
TRBV2	TRBJ2-5	14	NA	NA	CASERAGLQETQYF	TGTGCCAGCGAACGAGCGGGCCTCCAAGAGACCCAGTACTTC
TRBV28	TRBJ1-2	15	TRBD1	NA	CASSFRGLMGYGYTF	TGTGCCAGCAGCTTCAGGGGGCTAATGGGGTATGGCTACACCTTC
TRBV29-1	TRBJ2-4	15	TRBD1	NA	CSVENRGGLQNIQYF	TGCAGCGTAGAAAACAGGGGTGGGCTCCAAAACATTCAGTACTTC
TRBV14	TRBJ2-7	14	NA	NA	CASSPRKGGYEQYF	TGTGCCAGCAGCCCTCGAAAGGGGGGCTACGAGCAGTACTTC
TRBV4-3	TRBJ2-6	17	NA	NA	CASSQDIGGGGANVLTF	TGCGCCAGCAGCCAAGATATCGGCGGCGGAGGGGCCAACGTCCTGACTTTC
TRBV14	TRBJ2-7	14	NA	NA	CASSPRTVSYEQYF	TGTGCCAGCAGCCCTCGGACCGTCTCCTACGAGCAGTACTTC
TRBV7-9	TRBJ2-7	15	NA	NA	CASSLAGRWGSEQYF	TGTGCCAGCAGCTTAGCCGGGCGCTGGGGCAGTGAGCAGTACTTC
TRBV29-1	TRBJ2-1	10	NA	once	CSVLGDEQFF	TGCAGCGTTTTGGGGGATGAGCAGTTCTTC
TRBV7-8	TRBJ2-6	18	TRBD1	NA	CASSLARTGNSGANVLTF	TGTGCCAGCAGCTTAGCGAGGACAGGGAACTCTGGGGCCAACGTCCTGACTTTC
TRBV5-4	TRBJ1-4	13	NA	NA	CASSLGGNEKLFF	TGTGCCAGCAGCTTGGGGGGGAATGAAAAACTGTTTTTT
TRBV2	TRBJ1-2	13	TRBD1	NA	CASGQGRSYGYTF	TGTGCCAGCGGACAGGGAAGGTCCTATGGCTACACCTTC
TRBV7-9	TRBJ2-2	15	TRBD2	NA	CASSLMAAGTGELFF	TGTGCCAGCAGCTTAATGGCAGCGGGGACCGGGGAGCTGTTTTTT
TRBV6-1	TRBJ2-3	12	NA	NA	CASRGPYGTQYF	TGTGCCAGCAGGGGTCCTTACGGTACGCAGTATTTT
TRBV7-2	TRBJ2-7	14	NA	NA	CASSLGSGEYEQYF	TGTGCCAGCAGCTTAGGAAGTGGGGAATACGAGCAGTACTTC
TRBV7-6	TRBJ1-1	15	NA	NA	CASSRTGTLNTEAFF	TGTGCCAGCAGCAGAACCGGGACCCTGAACACTGAAGCTTTCTTT
TRBV5-6	TRBJ1-6	15	NA	NA	CASSLLGGRNSPLHF	TGTGCCAGCAGCTTGTTAGGGGGAAGGAATTCACCCCTCCACTTT
TRBV5-6	TRBJ2-7	14	NA	once	CASSLGGDSYEQYF	TGTGCCAGCAGCTTGGGCGGGGACTCCTACGAGCAGTACTTC
TRBV28	TRBJ1-4	13	NA	NA	CASSLFRREKLFF	TGTGCCAGCAGTTTATTTCGGCGGGAAAAACTGTTTTTT
TRBV7-3	TRBJ2-3	16	TRBD2	NA	CASSHGLAGLTDTQYF	TGTGCCAGCAGCCATGGACTAGCGGGCCTCACAGATACGCAGTATTTT
TRBV13	TRBJ1-3	15	TRBD1	NA	CASSSDRSSGNTIYF	TGTGCCAGCAGCTCGGACAGGAGCTCTGGAAACACCATATATTTT
TRBV21-1	TRBJ2-7	15	NA	NA	CASREPGQGSYEQYF	TGTGCCAGCAGGGAACCGGGACAGGGCTCCTACGAGCAGTACTTC
TRBV30	TRBJ2-5	11	NA	NA	CAWSVRETQYF	TGTGCCTGGAGTGTGAGAGAGACCCAGTACTTC
TRBV11-3	TRBJ1-1	15	TRBD1	NA	CASSLDRQGAAEAFF	TGTGCCAGCAGCTTAGATCGTCAGGGGGCGGCTGAAGCTTTCTTT
TRBV5-1	TRBJ1-4	16	NA	once	CASSPKPPVGNEKLFF	TGCGCCAGCAGCCCTAAGCCCCCGGTAGGCAATGAAAAACTGTTTTTT